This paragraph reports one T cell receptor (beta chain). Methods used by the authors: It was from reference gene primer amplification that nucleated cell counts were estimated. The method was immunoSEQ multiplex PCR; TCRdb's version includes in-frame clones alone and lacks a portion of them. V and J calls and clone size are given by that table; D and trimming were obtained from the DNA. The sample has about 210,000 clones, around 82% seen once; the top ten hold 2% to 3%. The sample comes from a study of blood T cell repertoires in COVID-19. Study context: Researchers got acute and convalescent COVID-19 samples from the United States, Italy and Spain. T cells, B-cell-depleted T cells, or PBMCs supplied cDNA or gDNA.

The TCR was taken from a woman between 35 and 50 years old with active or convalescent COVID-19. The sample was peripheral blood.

The CDR3: CASSLQGNTGELFF. The CDR3 DNA is TGTGCCAGCAGCCTACAGGGGAACACCGGGGAGCTGTTTTTT. The chain recombines TRBV5-6 with TRBJ2-2, with a tentative D call TRBD1 (6 bases). CDR1 and CDR2 from the germline V gene are SGHDT and YYEEEE. The ends were cut back, 4 bases at V and 1 base at J, with 8 bases in the middle. The CDR3 covers 14 residues.